This T cell receptor beta chain appears in the sequencing data of a study of technical replicates of blood from a handful of donors. The repertoire was sequenced with immunoSEQ multiplex PCR; TCRdb's copy has only in-frame clones and lacks some. The sample contains around 80,000 clones, approximately 94% of which appear only once. The V and J ends lost 4 bases and 2 bases, in that order; junction bases with no gene match: 6. The CDR3 loop spans 15 amino acids. Germline values: CDR1 SGHDT, CDR2 YYEEEE. The origin of this receptor is a human donor in good health. The sequencing input was T cells isolated from PBMCs. V gene TRBV5-6 combines with J gene TRBJ2-5; 9 nucleotides align to TRBD1. CDR3 coding DNA: TGTGCCAGCAGCGCACAGGGGGCGGGACAAGAGACCCAGTACTTC. Translated: CASSAQGAGQETQYF.